This TCR beta chain was captured by sequencing in a study of T-cell reconstitution after alpha-beta-depleted transplantation in children. General study findings and limits: At day 60, the high TCRbeta diversity found in some patients originated from recipient T cells and thymic progenitors that had survived. About two months after transplant, alpha-beta T cells reportedly came from several hundred expanded graft clones. It was newly produced T cells that mostly accounted for T-cell counts and diversity one year after transplant.

The germline V gene has CDR1 SGHRS and CDR2 YFSETQ. The ends lost 4 bases at V and 5 bases at J; junction bases unmatched: 13. CDR3 length equals 17 residues. Comments on this clonotype: Its specificity is not known.

Using unique molecular identifiers, the investigators prepared the TCRbeta library. One entry per CDR3 protein, called by TCRdb with MiXCR from the PCR reads. The sample yields about 120,000 distinct CDR3 sequences, roughly 23% seen once. The gene calls are TRBV5-1 and TRBJ2-3; 10 positions match TRBD2. The receptor comes from a male patient under 10 years old who had a stem cell transplant for chronic granulomatous disease, so the T cells may come from the graft donor. Source: PBMCs, mostly from graft donor cells, taken 180 days after TCRalphabeta/CD19-depleted stem cell transplant. CDR3 coding DNA: TGCGCCAGCAGCCTCCGGAGCGGGGGGGCCTTTGGAGATACGCAGTATTTT. Protein: CASSLRSGGAFGDTQYF. Supplemented by reference TRBV5-1 and TRBJ2-3, the full variable domain reads KAGVTQTPRYLIKTRGQQVTLSCSPISGHRSVSWYQQTPGQGLQFLFEYFSETQRNKGNFPGRFSGRQFSNSRSEMNVSTLELGDSALYLCASSLRSGGAFGDTQYFGPGTRLTVL.